The 15 T cell receptor beta chains reported below all come from one sample, sequenced in a study of T cell responses to AZD1222 COVID-19 vaccine. The table came from immunoSEQ multiplex PCR; TCRdb's copy has only in-frame clones and leaves some out. The table shows roughly 120,000 clones, with 88% occurring only once. The material was peripheral blood, obtained on day 0 of AZD1222 vaccination. The receptors derive from an adult in good health.

As DNA, the CDR3 is TGCAGTGCTAGTGTAGGAGTGAACACTGAAGCTTTCTTT. Its translation: CSASVGVNTEAFF. This chain links TRBV20-1 with TRBJ1-1; D unresolved. V was trimmed by 3 bases and J by 0 bases, leaving 8 bases between them. The CDR3 is made up of 13 amino acids. Germline V gives CDR1 DFQATT, CDR2 SNEGSKA (reference sequence).

The gene calls are TRBV7-2 and TRBJ2-3; a possible D gene is TRBD2 (6 bases). The V end lost 4 bases, the J end lost 10 bases, and 12 bases lay between the germline ends. This CDR3 has 12 amino acids. From germline, CDR1 is SGHTA and CDR2 FQGNSA. CDR3 protein: CASSSLDYAQYF. CDR3 in DNA: TGTGCCAGCAGCTCCTTGGACTACGCGCAGTATTTT. Variable domain in full (rest from reference TRBV7-2 and TRBJ2-3): GAGVSQSPSNKVTEKGKDVELRCDPISGHTALYWYRQSLGQGLEFLIYFQGNSAPDKSGLPSDRFSAERTGGSVSTLTIQRTQQEDSAVYLCASSSLDYAQYFGPGTRLTVL.

This clone has more than one count but fewer than ten. J is TRBJ2-1 and V is TRBV9; D is undetermined. Deletions cut 0 bases from V and 5 bases from J, with 12 bases between. The length of the CDR3 is 15 residues. CDR1 is SGDLS and CDR2 is YYNGEE in the germline V gene. CDR3 DNA sequence: TGTGCCAGCAGCGTAGGAGTGTCCCGGCACAATGAGCAGTTCTTC. It encodes CASSVGVSRHNEQFF.

The genes are TRBV6-6 and TRBJ1-6; 7 bases align to TRBD1. Germline CDR1 reads MNHNY; CDR2 reads SVGAGI (reference sequence). Trimming removed 5 bases from V and 3 bases from J; junction bases left unmatched: 4. CDR3 length: 15 amino acids. The CDR3 is CASSPQGGYNSPLHF. DNA of the CDR3: TGTGCCAGCAGTCCCCAGGGGGGCTATAATTCACCCCTCCACTTT.

The chain combines TRBV6-5 with TRBJ2-2; 7 positions agree with TRBD2. This CDR3 has 14 amino acids. The V and J ends lost 7 bases and 6 bases, in that order; junction bases with no gene match: 8. Germline loops: CDR1 MNHEY, CDR2 SVGAGI. The CDR3 loop is CASISGGNAGELFF. CDR3 DNA sequence: TGTGCCAGCATCTCGGGGGGTAACGCCGGGGAGCTGTTTTTT.

The chain uses TRBV11-2 and TRBJ2-2; 10 nucleotides align to TRBD1. This CDR3 is 17 amino acids long. Germline V lookup: CDR1 SGHAT, CDR2 FQNNGV. V shed 3 bases, J shed 2 bases, and the junction held 6 bases outside the gene matches. CDR3 coding DNA: TGTGCCAGCAGCTTTACCCGGGACAGGGGAAACACCGGGGAGCTGTTTTTT. Translated: CASSFTRDRGNTGELFF.

This rearrangement joins TRBV7-2 to TRBJ1-1, with no clear D. The CDR3 runs to 15 residues. Per germline, CDR1 SGHTA and CDR2 FQGNSA. Trimming cost V 5 bases and J 5 bases, with 18 bases left between them. CDR3 protein: CASSPPNGGGTEAFF. The CDR3 nucleotides are TGTGCCAGCAGCCCCCCTAACGGCGGAGGGACTGAAGCTTTCTTT.

CDR3 in amino acids: CASSLVGRGLGDTQYF. DNA for the CDR3: TGTGCCAGCAGCTTAGTGGGGAGGGGGCTGGGAGATACGCAGTATTTT. V usage is TRBV7-2 and J usage is TRBJ2-3; D is possibly TRBD1 or TRBD2 (7 bases each). V lost 1 base and J lost 5, with 16 bases in between. This CDR3 is 16 amino acids long. From germline, CDR1 is SGHTA and CDR2 FQGNSA. Supplemented by reference TRBV7-2 and TRBJ2-3, the full variable domain reads GAGVSQSPSNKVTEKGKDVELRCDPISGHTALYWYRQSLGQGLEFLIYFQGNSAPDKSGLPSDRFSAERTGGSVSTLTIQRTQQEDSAVYLCASSLVGRGLGDTQYFGPGTRLTVL.

In its sample, this clone was seen a few times. V gene TRBV7-9 combines with J gene TRBJ2-2; maybe TRBD2 (5 bases). The CDR3 loop spans 19 amino acids. Trimming removed 1 base from V and 2 bases from J, with 20 bases in between. In germline, CDR1 is SEHNR, CDR2 FQNEAQ (reference sequence). The CDR3 region has the DNA TGTGCCAGCAGCTTAGACTCAGGCTTGGAGCGGCTAAACACCGGGGAGCTGTTTTTT. It yields the protein CASSLDSGLERLNTGELFF.

This sequence joins TRBV11-2 and TRBJ1-6; D perhaps matches TRBD1 (6 bases). The CDR3 has 17 residues. In germline, CDR1 is SGHAT, CDR2 FQNNGV. Trimming removed 0 bases from V and 4 bases from J, with 13 bases in between. CDR3 amino acids: CASSLDKAGEYNSPLHF. The CDR3 DNA reads TGTGCCAGCAGCTTAGATAAGGCAGGGGAATATAATTCACCCCTCCACTTT.

The V and J genes are TRBV6-6 and TRBJ2-1; 11 bases line up with TRBD2. Trimming took 6 bases from V and 4 from J; bases not matched to a gene: 5. Germline assignment: CDR1 MNHNY and CDR2 SVGAGI (reference sequence). The CDR3 has 15 residues. The DNA for the CDR3 is TGTGCCAGCAGAGAGGGACTAGCGGAGTACAATGAGCAGTTCTTC. It encodes CASREGLAEYNEQFF.

This clone has only one observation. The chain is built from TRBV6-5 and TRBJ1-1; 9 bases are a match to TRBD1. The germline CDR1 and CDR2 sequences are MNHEY and SVGAGI. V dropped 5 bases and J dropped 11; count of bases not matched to a gene: 6. The CDR3 length is 12 residues. The CDR3 DNA reads as TGTGCCAGCAGTCGACAGGGGGGTGAGGCTTTCTTT. Amino acid sequence: CASSRQGGEAFF.

This chain links TRBV7-8 with TRBJ2-5; perhaps D is TRBD1 or TRBD2 (5 bases each). V was shortened by 1 base and J by 3 bases, with 18 bases between the two germline ends. CDR3 size: 17 residues. Germline V CDR1 and CDR2: SGHVS, FQNEAQ. The CDR3 spells CASSLVVPGRRKETQYF. DNA of the CDR3: TGTGCCAGCAGCTTAGTTGTACCGGGACGGAGAAAAGAGACCCAGTACTTC.

V gene TRBV14 combines with J gene TRBJ1-2; possible D gene TRBD1, 6 bases. Trimming stripped 3 bases from V and 0 bases from J, with 11 bases between. The CDR3 runs to 15 residues. The germline V gene has CDR1 SGHDN and CDR2 FVKESK. CDR3 in DNA: TGTGCCAGCAGCCAGGAAGGGGGGCCTAACTATGGCTACACCTTC. Protein sequence: CASSQEGGPNYGYTF.

There are a few counts of this clone. CDR3 sequence: CASGSALTGYTGELFF. CDR3 sequence (DNA): TGTGCTAGTGGCTCCGCCCTGACAGGGTATACCGGGGAGCTGTTTTTT. V gene TRBV12-5 combines with J gene TRBJ2-2, with 7 positions matching TRBD1. This CDR3 region has 16 residues. Germline-derived CDR1 and CDR2 are LGHNT and FRNRAP. The J segment lost 5 bases and the V segment lost 6 bases, leaving 12 bases of the junction unmatched.